The 16 T cell receptor beta chains below come from one sample, sequenced in a study of cytomegalovirus exposure and HLA in healthy donors. The data were produced by immunoSEQ multiplex PCR, yet TCRdb's version contains in-frame clones alone and is incomplete. The sample carries about 150,000 clones, 65% to 90% recorded once. The sample consisted of PBMCs. These receptors were collected from a man aged 18 to 35 in good health and CMV-seropositive.

V is TRBV9 and J is TRBJ2-1; the match to TRBD2 covers 9 bases. With V trimmed by 0 bases and J by 6 bases, 4 bases remained unmatched. The CDR3 has 15 amino acids. Germline lookup yields CDR1 SGDLS and CDR2 YYNGEE. The CDR3 DNA reads as TGTGCCAGCAGCGTAGGGACTAGCGCGGGCAATGAGCAGTTCTTC. Translation: CASSVGTSAGNEQFF.

The genes are TRBV7-9 and TRBJ2-5, with D maybe TRBD2 (6 bases). The V gene's germline CDR1 is SEHNR and CDR2 FQNEAQ (reference sequence). Trimming removed 4 bases from V and 4 bases from J, with 10 bases in between. The CDR3 length is 13 residues. DNA for the CDR3: TGTGCCAGCAGCTACTGGAGGGGAGAGACCCAGTACTTC. Its translation: CASSYWRGETQYF.

CDR3 protein: CASSYGLGGDEQYF. For the CDR3, the DNA is TGTGCCAGCAGCTACGGACTAGGCGGGGACGAGCAGTACTTC. This chain uses TRBV6-5 with TRBJ2-7, with 7 bases aligning to TRBD2. There are 14 residues in the CDR3. V was pared by 6 bases and J by 5 bases, with 10 bases of the junction left unmatched. CDR1 is MNHEY, CDR2 SVGAGI, per germline.

The rearrangement uses TRBV2 and TRBJ2-2; D perhaps matches TRBD1 (6 bases). The CDR3 has 16 amino acids. The V gene's germline CDR1 is SNHLY and CDR2 FYNNEI. Trimming took off 1 base at V and 8 bases at J, with 17 bases between the two ends. The CDR3 reads CASSEGPSTGRGELFF. DNA of the CDR3: TGTGCCAGCAGTGAAGGCCCCTCTACAGGGAGAGGGGAGCTGTTTTTT.

V is TRBV4-3 and J is TRBJ2-1; D not certain. The CDR3 contains 13 residues. Germline V gene sequence: CDR1 LGHNA, CDR2 YSLEER. The V and J ends lost 0 bases and 6 bases respectively, with 6 bases between them. CDR3 in amino acids: CASSQERLNEQFF. CDR3 DNA sequence: TGCGCCAGCAGCCAAGAGAGGCTCAATGAGCAGTTCTTC.

This chain connects TRBV18 to TRBJ2-7, with 10 bases matching TRBD1. CDR1 and CDR2 (germline): KGHSH, LQKENI. The CDR3 covers 16 residues. Unmatched junction bases numbered 7, after V lost 3 bases and J lost 2 bases. This CDR3 reads CASSPPGTGVTYEQYF. DNA for the CDR3: TGTGCCAGCTCACCTCCCGGGACAGGGGTGACCTACGAGCAGTACTTC.

The rearrangement uses TRBV29-1 and TRBJ1-2; perhaps TRBD1 as D (5 bases). This CDR3 has 14 amino acids. Germline CDR1 is SQVTM and CDR2 is ANQGSEA. V gave up 4 bases and J gave up 4 bases, with 16 bases separating them. CDR3 amino acids: CSVGGRQGGYGYTF. DNA for the CDR3: TGCAGCGTTGGAGGTCGGCAGGGAGGCTATGGCTACACCTTC. The whole variable domain, filled in from reference TRBV29-1 and TRBJ1-2, reads SAVISQKPSRDICQRGTSLTIQCQVDSQVTMMFWYRQQPGQSLTLIATANQGSEATYESGFVIDKFPISRPNLTFSTLTVSNMSPEDSSIYLCSVGGRQGGYGYTFGSGTRLTVV.

The chain couples TRBV7-9 to TRBJ1-4; D gene unclear. Trimming took off 1 base at V and 7 bases at J, with 10 bases between the two ends. Per germline, CDR1 SEHNR and CDR2 FQNEAQ (reference sequence). The CDR3 extends over 14 amino acids. The DNA for the CDR3 is TGTGCCAGCAGCTTAGGGGCTCAGGTTGAAAAACTGTTTTTT. Protein product: CASSLGAQVEKLFF.

This clone was observed once. The rearrangement uses TRBV5-1 and TRBJ2-7, with 8 nucleotides matching TRBD2. This CDR3 comprises 18 residues. Trimming took 4 bases from V and 0 from J; bases not matched to a gene: 15. From germline, CDR1 is SGHRS and CDR2 YFSETQ. CDR3 loop: CASSPGALAGTSSYEQYF. DNA for the CDR3: TGCGCCAGCAGCCCAGGGGCGCTAGCGGGTACCAGCTCCTACGAGCAGTACTTC. The variable domain in full, completed from reference TRBV5-1 and TRBJ2-7, reads KAGVTQTPRYLIKTRGQQVTLSCSPISGHRSVSWYQQTPGQGLQFLFEYFSETQRNKGNFPGRFSGRQFSNSRSEMNVSTLELGDSALYLCASSPGALAGTSSYEQYFGPGTRLTVT.

V and J are TRBV9 and TRBJ1-6; no reliable D call. The CDR3 sequence is 12 residues long. The germline CDR1 and CDR2 sequences are SGDLS and YYNGEE. V lost 1 base and J 10 bases, leaving 6 bases between the germline ends. The CDR3, as DNA: TGTGCCAGCAGCGTAAGGGAGTCACCCCTCCACTTT. Its protein is CASSVRESPLHF.

This clone was counted a single time. The chain uses TRBV7-2 and TRBJ2-3; D is undetermined. Trimming left V 0 bases short and J 6 bases short, with 7 bases between. This CDR3 has 13 amino acids. Per germline, CDR1 SGHTA and CDR2 FQGNSA. This CDR3 reads CASSLALRDTQYF. As DNA, the CDR3 is TGTGCCAGCAGCTTAGCACTCAGGGATACGCAGTATTTT. Combining the CDR3 with reference TRBV7-2 and TRBJ2-3 gives the whole variable domain GAGVSQSPSNKVTEKGKDVELRCDPISGHTALYWYRQSLGQGLEFLIYFQGNSAPDKSGLPSDRFSAERTGGSVSTLTIQRTQQEDSAVYLCASSLALRDTQYFGPGTRLTVL.

The chain is built from TRBV7-8 and TRBJ1-2, with a tentative D call TRBD1 (6 bases). The CDR3 contains 15 residues. With 6 bases removed from V and 3 bases from J, the gap between germline ends came to 17 bases. Germline V gene data show CDR1 as SGHVS and CDR2 as FQNEAQ. The CDR3 region is CASSPGGGPDYGYTF. The CDR3 bases are TGTGCCAGCAGTCCTGGGGGGGGGCCCGACTATGGCTACACCTTC.

The rearrangement uses TRBV19 and TRBJ1-1; possible D gene TRBD1, 5 bases. CDR1 and CDR2 (germline): LNHDA, SQIVND (reference sequence). The CDR3 contains 15 residues. The V gene lost 4 bases and the J gene lost 0 bases, with 12 bases spanning the gap. The CDR3 coding sequence is TGTGCCAGTAGTACCCGGATACAGGTGAACACTGAAGCTTTCTTT. Its protein is CASSTRIQVNTEAFF.

This clone was observed a single time. CDR3 DNA sequence: TGCGCCAGCAGCCAAAGAGGGTCAGCGGGAAGAAAGGACAATGAGCAGTTCTTC. Residues: CASSQRGSAGRKDNEQFF. The chain couples TRBV4-1 to TRBJ2-1; 7 bases agree with TRBD2. From germline, CDR1 is MGHRA and CDR2 YSYEKL. The CDR3 runs 18 residues. Germline trimming cut 2 bases from V and 5 bases from J; bases unmatched to any gene: 15.

The chain is built from TRBV7-6 and TRBJ2-5; D is ambiguous. Trimming cost V 2 bases and J 1 base, with 5 bases left between them. CDR3 length equals 13 residues. Germline CDR1 reads SGHVS; CDR2 reads FNYEAQ. CDR3 sequence (DNA): TGTGCCAGCAGCTTATGGAGCCAAGAGACCCAGTACTTC. Translating it yields CASSLWSQETQYF.

The chain links TRBV10-3 to TRBJ2-7, with 9 bases identical to TRBD1. Germline V lookup: CDR1 ENHRY, CDR2 SYGVKD. V dropped 4 bases and J dropped 2; count of bases not matched to a gene: 3. The CDR3 length is 14 residues. Written as DNA, the CDR3 is TGTGCCATCAGTGGGGGACAGGGTACCTACGAGCAGTACTTC. It is translated as CAISGGQGTYEQYF.